Here is one T cell receptor (beta chain) with its context. Its target is not known. Although they were nominally healthy when sampled, donors likely had unrecorded immune exposures. This record comes from a study of cytomegalovirus exposure and HLA in healthy donors. General study findings and limits: Previous analysis showed most TCR beta V segments were productive about 87% or about 30% of the time. The study listed 164 cytomegalovirus-associated TCR beta chains. Later on, an analysis showed TCR association rates differing by HLA locus, with DRB1 the most and HLA-C the fewest.

This CDR3 region has 15 residues. The V segment lost 3 bases and the J segment 1 base; nucleotides outside the gene matches: 1. Germline lookup yields CDR1 PRHDT and CDR2 FYEKMQ (reference sequence). PCR used 60 Vbeta primers and 13 Jbeta primers. Sequencing was performed with immunoSEQ multiplex PCR; in TCRdb, only in-frame clones are kept and a portion is missing. The sample lists roughly 170,000 clones, approximately 80% occurring once. The chain has TRBV13 and TRBJ2-7, with TRBD2 identical over 12 bases. The source of this sequence is a woman younger than 30 in good health and CMV-seronegative. Sequencing was performed on PBMCs. CDR3 sequence reads: CASSFGLAGSYEQYF. In DNA, the CDR3 is TGTGCCAGCAGCTTTGGACTAGCGGGATCCTACGAGCAGTACTTC.